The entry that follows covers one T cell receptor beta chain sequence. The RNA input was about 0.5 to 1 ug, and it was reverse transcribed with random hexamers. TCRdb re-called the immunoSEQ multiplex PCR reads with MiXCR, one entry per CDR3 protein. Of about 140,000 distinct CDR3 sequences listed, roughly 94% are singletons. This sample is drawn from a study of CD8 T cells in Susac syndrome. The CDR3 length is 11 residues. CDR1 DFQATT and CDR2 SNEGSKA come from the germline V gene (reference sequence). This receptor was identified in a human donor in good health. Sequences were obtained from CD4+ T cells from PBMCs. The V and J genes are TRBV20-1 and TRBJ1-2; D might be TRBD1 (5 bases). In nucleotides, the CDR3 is TGCGGGAACGAGGGGAGCTATGGCTACACCTTC. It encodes CGNEGSYGYTF.